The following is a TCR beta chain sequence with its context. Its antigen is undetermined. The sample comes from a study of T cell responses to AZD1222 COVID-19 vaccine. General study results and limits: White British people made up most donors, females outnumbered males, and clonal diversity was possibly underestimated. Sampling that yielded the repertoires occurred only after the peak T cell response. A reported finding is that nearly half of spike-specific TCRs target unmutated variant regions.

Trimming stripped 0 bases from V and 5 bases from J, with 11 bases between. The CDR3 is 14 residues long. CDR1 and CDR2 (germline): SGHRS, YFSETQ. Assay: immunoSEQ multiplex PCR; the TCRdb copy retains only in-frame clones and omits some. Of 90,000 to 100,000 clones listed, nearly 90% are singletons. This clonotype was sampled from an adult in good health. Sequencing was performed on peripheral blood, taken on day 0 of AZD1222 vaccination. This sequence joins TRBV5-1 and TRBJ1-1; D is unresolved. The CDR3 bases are TGCGCCAGCAGCTTGGCCGGCAGGTATACTGAAGCTTTCTTT. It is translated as CASSLAGRYTEAFF.